What follows describes a single T cell receptor (beta chain). Antigen unknown. This sample is drawn from a study of T cells after yellow fever vaccination. Study-wide results and limits: Repertoires obtained by FACS sorting could include abundant clonotypes that entered as contaminants from the bulk population. After the booster, approximately 96% of CD4 and 75% to 90% of CD8 primary-response clones were re-detected.

CDR1 and CDR2 (germline): MNHEY, SVGEGT. V lost 5 bases to trimming and J lost 3 bases, with 13 bases between them. The CDR3 covers 14 residues. Making TCR cDNA involved 5'RACE template switching, which added UMIs and a universal primer site. TCRdb passed the 5' RACE reads through MiXCR, listing each CDR3 protein once. The repertoire holds hundreds of thousands of distinct CDR3 sequences, 9% to 15% seen once, with under 15% in the top ten. The source was PBMCs, collected on the day of the yellow fever booster vaccination. The V call is TRBV6-2 or TRBV6-3, the J call TRBJ1-1, with D possibly matching TRBD1 (5 bases). This clonotype was obtained from a young man who received the YFV17D yellow fever vaccine. CDR3 DNA sequence: TGTGCCAGCAGTATTACCCAGGGTGACACTGAAGCTTTCTTT. Amino acids: CASSITQGDTEAFF.